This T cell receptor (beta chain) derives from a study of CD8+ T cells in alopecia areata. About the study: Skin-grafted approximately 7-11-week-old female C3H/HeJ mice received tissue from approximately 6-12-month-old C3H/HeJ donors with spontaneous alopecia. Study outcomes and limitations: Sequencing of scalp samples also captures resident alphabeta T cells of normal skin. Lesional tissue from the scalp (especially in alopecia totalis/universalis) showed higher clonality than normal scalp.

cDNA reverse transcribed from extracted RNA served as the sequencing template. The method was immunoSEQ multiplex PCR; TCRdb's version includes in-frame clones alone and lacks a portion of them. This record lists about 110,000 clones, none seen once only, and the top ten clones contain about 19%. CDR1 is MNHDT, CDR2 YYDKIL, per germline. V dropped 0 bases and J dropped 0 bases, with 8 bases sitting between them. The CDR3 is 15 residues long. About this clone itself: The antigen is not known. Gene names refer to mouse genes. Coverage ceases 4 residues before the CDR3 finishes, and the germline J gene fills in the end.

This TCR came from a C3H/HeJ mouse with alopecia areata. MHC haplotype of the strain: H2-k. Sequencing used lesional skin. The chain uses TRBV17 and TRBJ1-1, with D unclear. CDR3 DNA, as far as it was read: TGTGCTAGCAGTAGAGATGGGGTTGCAAACACA. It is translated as CASSRDGVANT. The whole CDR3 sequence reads CASSRDGVANTEVFF.